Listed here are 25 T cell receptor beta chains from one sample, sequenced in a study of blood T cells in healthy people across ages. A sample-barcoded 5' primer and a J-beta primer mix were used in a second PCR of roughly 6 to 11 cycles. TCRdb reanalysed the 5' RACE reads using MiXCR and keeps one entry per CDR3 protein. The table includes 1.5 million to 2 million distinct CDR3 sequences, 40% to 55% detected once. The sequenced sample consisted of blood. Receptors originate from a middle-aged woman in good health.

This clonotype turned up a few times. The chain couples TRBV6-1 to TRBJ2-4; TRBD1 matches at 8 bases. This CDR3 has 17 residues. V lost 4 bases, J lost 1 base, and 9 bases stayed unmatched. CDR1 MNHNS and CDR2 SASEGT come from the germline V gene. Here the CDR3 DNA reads TGTGCCAGCAGTGCCCGGACAGGGAAGTCGGCCAAAAACATTCAGTACTTC. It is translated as CASSARTGKSAKNIQYF.

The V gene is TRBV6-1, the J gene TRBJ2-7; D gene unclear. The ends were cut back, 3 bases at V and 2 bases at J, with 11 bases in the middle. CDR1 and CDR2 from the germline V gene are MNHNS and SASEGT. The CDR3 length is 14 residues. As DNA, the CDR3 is TGTGCCAGCAGTGACCCGTCCAGAACCTACGAGCAGTACTTC. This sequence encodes CASSDPSRTYEQYF.

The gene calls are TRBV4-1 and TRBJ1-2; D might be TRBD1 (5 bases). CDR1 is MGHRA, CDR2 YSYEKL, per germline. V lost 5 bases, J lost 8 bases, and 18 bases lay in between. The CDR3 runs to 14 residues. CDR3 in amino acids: CASSSPSTDGGYTF. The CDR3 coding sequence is TGCGCCAGCAGCTCTCCATCGACAGATGGGGGCTACACCTTC.

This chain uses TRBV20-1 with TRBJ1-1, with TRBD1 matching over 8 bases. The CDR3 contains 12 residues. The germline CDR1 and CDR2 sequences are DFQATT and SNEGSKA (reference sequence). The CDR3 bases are TGCACCGCGCCTCAGGGGGCCTCTGAAGCTTTCTTT. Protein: CTAPQGASEAFF.

The CDR3 reads CATSDRTWGTQYF. CDR3 nucleotides: TGTGCCACCAGTGACAGGACCTGGGGGACCCAGTACTTC. The J gene is TRBJ2-5, the V gene TRBV24-1; D ambiguous. Germline V gives CDR1 KGHDR, CDR2 SFDVKD. The germline V and J ends were trimmed by 4 bases and 7 bases, with 12 bases remaining between them. CDR3 length: 13 residues.

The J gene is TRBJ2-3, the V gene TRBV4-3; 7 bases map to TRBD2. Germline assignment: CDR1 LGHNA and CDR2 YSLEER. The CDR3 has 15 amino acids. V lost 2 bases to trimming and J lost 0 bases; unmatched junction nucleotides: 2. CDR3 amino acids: CASSQTAGSTDTQYF. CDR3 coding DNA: TGCGCCAGCAGCCAAACAGCGGGGAGCACAGATACGCAGTATTTT.

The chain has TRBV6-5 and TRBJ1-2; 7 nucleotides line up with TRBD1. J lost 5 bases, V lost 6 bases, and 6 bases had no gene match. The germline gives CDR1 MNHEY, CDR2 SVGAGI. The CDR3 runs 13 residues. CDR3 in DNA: TGTGCCAGCAGAGCCGGGACAGTTTATGGCTACACCTTC. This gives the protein CASRAGTVYGYTF.

The CDR3 region is CASTSLAGGANEQFF. The CDR3 region has the DNA TGTGCCAGCACTAGCCTAGCGGGAGGTGCCAATGAGCAGTTCTTC. J is TRBJ2-1 and V is TRBV6-6; 11 bases agree with TRBD2. The germline V gene has CDR1 MNHNY and CDR2 SVGAGI (reference sequence). The ends lost 7 bases at V and 6 bases at J; junction bases unmatched: 8. This CDR3 comprises 15 residues.

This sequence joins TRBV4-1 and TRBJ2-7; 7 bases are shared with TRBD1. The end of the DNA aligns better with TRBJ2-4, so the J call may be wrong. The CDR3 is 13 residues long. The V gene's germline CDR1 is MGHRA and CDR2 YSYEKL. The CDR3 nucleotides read TGCGCCAGCAGCCAAGCGAGGGGGCGCATTCAGTACTTC. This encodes CASSQARGRIQYF.

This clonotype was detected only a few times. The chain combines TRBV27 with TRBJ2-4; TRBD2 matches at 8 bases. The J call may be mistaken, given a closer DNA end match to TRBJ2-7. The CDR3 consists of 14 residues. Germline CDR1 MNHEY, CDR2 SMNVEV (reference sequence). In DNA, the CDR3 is TGTGCCAGCAGCCTTCAGGGACTAGCCTACGAGCAGTACTTC. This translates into CASSLQGLAYEQYF.

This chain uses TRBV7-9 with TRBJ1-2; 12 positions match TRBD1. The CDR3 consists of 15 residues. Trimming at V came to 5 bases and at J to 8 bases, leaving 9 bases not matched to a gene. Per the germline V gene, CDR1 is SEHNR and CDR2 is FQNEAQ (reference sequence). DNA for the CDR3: TGTGCCAGCAGCCGAACTCCCGGGACAGGGGGCGGCTACACCTTC. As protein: CASSRTPGTGGGYTF.

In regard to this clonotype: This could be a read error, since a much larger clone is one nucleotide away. In DNA, the CDR3 is TGCAGCGTTGCGACAGGGGGCAGATCAGAGACCCGGTACTTC. Its translation is CSVATGGRSETRYF. This sequence joins TRBV29-1 and TRBJ2-7, with 10 bases lining up with TRBD1. This CDR3 contains 14 residues. After removal of 4 bases from V and 12 bases from J, the junction contained 15 bases not matched to a gene. Germline values: CDR1 SQVTM, CDR2 ANQGSEA.

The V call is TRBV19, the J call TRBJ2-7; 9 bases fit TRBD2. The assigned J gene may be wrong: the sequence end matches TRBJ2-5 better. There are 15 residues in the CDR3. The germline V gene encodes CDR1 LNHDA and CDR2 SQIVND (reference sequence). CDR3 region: CASTPTSGVTETQYF. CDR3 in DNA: TGTGCCAGTACCCCGACTAGCGGAGTGACAGAGACCCAGTACTTC.

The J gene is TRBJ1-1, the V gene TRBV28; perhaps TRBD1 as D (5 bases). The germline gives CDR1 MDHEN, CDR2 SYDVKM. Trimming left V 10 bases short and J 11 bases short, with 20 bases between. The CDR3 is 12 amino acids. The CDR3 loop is CAIQPFQGYAFF. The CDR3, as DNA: TGTGCCATTCAACCATTCCAGGGATACGCTTTCTTT.

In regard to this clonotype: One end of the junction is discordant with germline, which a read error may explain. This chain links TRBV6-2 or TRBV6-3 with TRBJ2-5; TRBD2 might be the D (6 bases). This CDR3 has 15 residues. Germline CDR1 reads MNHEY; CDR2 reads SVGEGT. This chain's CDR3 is CACSYAGGVEETQYF. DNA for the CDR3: TGTGCCTGCAGTTACGCCGGAGGGGTGGAAGAGACCCAGTACTTC.

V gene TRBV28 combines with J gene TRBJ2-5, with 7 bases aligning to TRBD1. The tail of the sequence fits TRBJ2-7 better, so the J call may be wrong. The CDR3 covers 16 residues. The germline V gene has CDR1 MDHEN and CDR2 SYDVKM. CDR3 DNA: TGTGCCAGCAACTTATTTACAGGGGACCCAGTACGCGAGCAGTACTTC. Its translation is CASNLFTGDPVREQYF.

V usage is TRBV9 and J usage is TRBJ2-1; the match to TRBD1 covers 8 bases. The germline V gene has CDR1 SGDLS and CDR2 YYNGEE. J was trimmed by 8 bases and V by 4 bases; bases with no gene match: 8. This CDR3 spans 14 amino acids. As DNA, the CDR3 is TGTGCCAGCAGCACCCGGACAGGGATCGATGAGCAGTTCTTC. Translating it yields CASSTRTGIDEQFF. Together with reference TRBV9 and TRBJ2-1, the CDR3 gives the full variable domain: DSGVTQTPKHLITATGQRVTLRCSPRSGDLSVYWYQQSLDQGLQFLIQYYNGEERAKGNILERFSAQQFPDLHSELNLSSLELGDSALYFCASSTRTGIDEQFFGPGTRLTVL.

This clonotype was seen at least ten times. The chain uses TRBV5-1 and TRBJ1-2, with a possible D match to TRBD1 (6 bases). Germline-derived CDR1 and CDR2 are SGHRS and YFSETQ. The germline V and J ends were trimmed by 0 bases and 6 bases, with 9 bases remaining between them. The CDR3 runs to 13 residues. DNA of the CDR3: TGCGCCAGCAGCTTGGGGGCAGGGGATGGCTACACCTTC. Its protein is CASSLGAGDGYTF. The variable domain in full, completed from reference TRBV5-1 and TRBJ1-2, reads KAGVTQTPRYLIKTRGQQVTLSCSPISGHRSVSWYQQTPGQGLQFLFEYFSETQRNKGNFPGRFSGRQFSNSRSEMNVSTLELGDSALYLCASSLGAGDGYTFGSGTRLTVV.

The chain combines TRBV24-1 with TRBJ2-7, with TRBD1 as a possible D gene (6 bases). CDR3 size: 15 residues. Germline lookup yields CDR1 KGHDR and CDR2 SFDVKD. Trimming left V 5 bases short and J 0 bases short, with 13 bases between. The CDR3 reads CATSGVGQNSYEQYF. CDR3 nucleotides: TGTGCCACCAGTGGTGTGGGACAAAACTCCTACGAGCAGTACTTC.

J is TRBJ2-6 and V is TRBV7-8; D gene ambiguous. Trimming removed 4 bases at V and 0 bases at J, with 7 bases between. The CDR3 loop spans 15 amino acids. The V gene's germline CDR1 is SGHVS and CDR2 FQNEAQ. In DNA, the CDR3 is TGTGCCAGCAGCTCATCTTTCTCTGGGGCCAACGTCCTGACTTTC. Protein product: CASSSSFSGANVLTF.

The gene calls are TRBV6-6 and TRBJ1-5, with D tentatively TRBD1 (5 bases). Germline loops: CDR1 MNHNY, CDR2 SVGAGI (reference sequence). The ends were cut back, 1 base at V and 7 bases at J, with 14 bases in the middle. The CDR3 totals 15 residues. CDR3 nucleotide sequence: TGTGCCAGCAGTTACTTTGCAGGGCGTCGCCAGCCCCAGCATTTT. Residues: CASSYFAGRRQPQHF.

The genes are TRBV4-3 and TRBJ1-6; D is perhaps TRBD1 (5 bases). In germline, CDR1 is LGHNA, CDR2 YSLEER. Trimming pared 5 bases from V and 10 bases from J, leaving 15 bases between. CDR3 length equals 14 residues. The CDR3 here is CASSVGTPRSPLHF. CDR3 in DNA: TGCGCCAGCAGCGTCGGGACCCCCAGGTCACCCCTCCACTTT.

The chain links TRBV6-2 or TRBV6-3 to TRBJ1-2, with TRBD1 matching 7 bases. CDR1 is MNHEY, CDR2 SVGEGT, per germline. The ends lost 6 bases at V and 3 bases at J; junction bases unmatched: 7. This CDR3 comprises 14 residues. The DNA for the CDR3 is TGTGCCAGCAGCATTACAGGGGACTACTATGGCTACACCTTC. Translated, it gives CASSITGDYYGYTF.

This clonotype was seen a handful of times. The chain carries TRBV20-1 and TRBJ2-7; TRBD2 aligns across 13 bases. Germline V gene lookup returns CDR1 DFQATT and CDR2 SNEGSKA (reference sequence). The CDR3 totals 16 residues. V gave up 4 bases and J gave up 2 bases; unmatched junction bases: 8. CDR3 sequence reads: CSATRLAGGSPYEQYF. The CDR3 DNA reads TGCAGTGCTACCCGACTAGCGGGGGGAAGTCCCTACGAGCAGTACTTC.

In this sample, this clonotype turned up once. The CDR3, as DNA: TGTGCCAACAGCCCCAGGGAAAGCAATCAGCCCCAGCATTTT. It is translated as CANSPRESNQPQHF. This chain joins TRBV6-6 and TRBJ1-5; D is perhaps TRBD1 (5 bases). The CDR3 is 14 amino acids. V was clipped by 10 bases and J by 1 base, with 14 bases between them. In germline, CDR1 is MNHNY, CDR2 SVGAGI (reference sequence).